This TCR beta chain was profiled in a study of blood T cells in healthy people across ages. Caucasian, healthy and from Russia, the donors were aged between about 6 and 90. Overall study results and limits: Investigators viewed diversity estimates from one million T cells as underestimates, the study reported.

Primers used in a second PCR of about 7 to 12 cycles were a sample-barcoded 5' primer and a J-beta primer mix. Using its own MiXCR run on the 5' RACE reads, TCRdb lists one record per CDR3 protein. The sample includes 800,000 to 1,000,000 distinct CDR3 sequences, roughly 48% seen only once; the top ten take about an eighth. This CDR3 is 15 amino acids long. From germline, CDR1 is MDHEN and CDR2 SYDVKM. V gave up 3 bases and J gave up 4 bases; unmatched junction bases: 6. Points on this clonotype: Antigen specificity is unknown.

This TCR was recovered from a man younger than 40 in good health. Source material: blood. J is TRBJ1-5 and V is TRBV28; 7 nucleotides agree with TRBD1. The CDR3 coding sequence is TGTGCCAGCAGTTTGCTCGGGACAGAGAATCAGCCCCAGCATTTT. This encodes CASSLLGTENQPQHF.